Presented here are 15 T cell receptor beta chains from one specimen sequenced in a study of T cells after yellow fever vaccination. A single record per CDR3 protein comes from TCRdb applying MiXCR to the 5' RACE reads. The data show some 320,000 distinct CDR3 sequences, with around 9.3% seen just once and about 3% held by the top ten. The sequencing used CD4+ T cells sorted from PBMCs, collected 5 days after the yellow fever booster vaccination. These receptors originate from a man between 18 and 29 years old who received the YFV17D yellow fever vaccine.

The V gene is TRBV9, the J gene TRBJ2-3, with TRBD1 matching 9 bases. This CDR3 spans 17 amino acids. The V and J ends lost 0 bases and 2 bases, in that order; junction bases with no gene match: 7. The germline CDR1 and CDR2 sequences are SGDLS and YYNGEE. CDR3 DNA sequence: TGTGCCAGCAGCGTAGAGGAGTACAGGGGGCACACAGATACGCAGTATTTT. Translated: CASSVEEYRGHTDTQYF.

This clonotype was seen at least ten times. A junction end diverges from the germline sequence, so it may reflect a read error. The chain links TRBV29-1 to TRBJ1-1; D might be TRBD1 (5 bases). Germline CDR1 is SQVTM and CDR2 is ANQGSEA. The CDR3 loop spans 11 amino acids. CDR3 in amino acids: CTGLRNTEAFF. The CDR3 nucleotides read TGTACAGGTCTGAGGAACACTGAAGCTTTCTTT.

This chain uses TRBV7-3 with TRBJ1-2; 8 positions match TRBD1. The V and J ends lost 5 bases and 8 bases, in that order; junction bases with no gene match: 10. CDR3 length: 14 amino acids. From germline, CDR1 is SGHTA and CDR2 FQGTGA. The CDR3 sequence is CASSPQGAQGGYTF. Written as DNA, the CDR3 is TGTGCCAGCAGCCCCCAGGGGGCTCAGGGGGGCTACACCTTC.

J is TRBJ1-2 and V is TRBV20-1, with a weak D call TRBD1 (5 bases). The ends were cut back, 3 bases at V and 4 bases at J, with 9 bases in the middle. Germline V gene data show CDR1 as DFQATT and CDR2 as SNEGSKA (reference sequence). This CDR3 is built from 12 residues. The CDR3 spells CSASGTSYGYTF. The CDR3 nucleotides are TGCAGTGCTAGCGGGACCTCCTATGGCTACACCTTC.

This clonotype was counted a few times. The J gene is TRBJ1-5, the V gene TRBV2; D remains unclear. V shed 8 bases and J shed 7 bases, with 18 bases lying between them. The CDR3 extends over 14 amino acids. Germline CDR1 reads SNHLY; CDR2 reads FYNNEI. The CDR3 sequence is CASAREGLGQPQHF. Written as DNA, the CDR3 is TGTGCCAGCGCTCGTGAAGGATTGGGACAGCCCCAGCATTTT.

This clonotype was seen repeatedly, ten times or more. The chain recombines TRBV9 with TRBJ2-3, with no clear D. The V and J ends lost 2 bases and 3 bases respectively, with 10 bases between them. CDR3 length: 14 residues. In germline, CDR1 is SGDLS, CDR2 YYNGEE. The CDR3 sequence is CASSVNYRTDTQYF. The CDR3 nucleotides read TGTGCCAGCAGCGTTAACTACAGAACAGATACGCAGTATTTT.

The gene calls are TRBV7-9 and TRBJ1-1; D gene uncertain. The V end lost 3 bases, the J end lost 11 bases, and 13 bases lay between the germline ends. Germline V CDR1 and CDR2: SEHNR, FQNEAQ (reference sequence). The CDR3 sequence is 12 residues long. The CDR3 bases are TGTGCCAGCAGCTTTCCCCCATCATCGGCTTTCTTT. This sequence encodes CASSFPPSSAFF.

This clonotype was seen at least ten times. The chain joins TRBV29-1 to TRBJ1-5, with TRBD1 matching 7 bases. Germline CDR1 and CDR2: SQVTM and ANQGSEA. This CDR3 spans 14 amino acids. Germline trimming cut 6 bases from V and 5 bases from J; bases unmatched to any gene: 10. The DNA of the CDR3 is TGCAGCGTCCCCGGGACAGTCGGGGATCAGCCCCAGCATTTT. It is translated as CSVPGTVGDQPQHF.

The chain is built from TRBV5-1 and TRBJ2-3, with 14 bases aligning to TRBD2. Germline V gene lookup returns CDR1 SGHRS and CDR2 YFSETQ. This CDR3 has 16 residues. The V segment lost 1 base and the J segment 5 bases; nucleotides outside the gene matches: 3. In DNA form, the CDR3 reads TGCGCCAGCAGCTTGTGGGGGACTAGCGGGGGAGATACGCAGTATTTT. Its translation: CASSLWGTSGGDTQYF.

This clonotype was recorded a few times. The rearrangement uses TRBV3-1 and TRBJ2-3; D may be TRBD2 (6 bases). Germline assignment: CDR1 LGHDT and CDR2 YNNKEL (reference sequence). This CDR3 has 14 amino acids. V was cut by 1 base and J by 4 bases, with 9 bases left in between. CDR3 in amino acids: CASSQGGVADTQYF. The CDR3 DNA sequence: TGTGCCAGCAGCCAAGGGGGGGTGGCAGATACGCAGTATTTT.

The V call is TRBV9, the J call TRBJ2-2; D might be TRBD2 (6 bases). Germline V gives CDR1 SGDLS, CDR2 YYNGEE. The V and J ends lost 1 base and 2 bases respectively, with 15 bases between them. The CDR3 has 17 residues. The CDR3 DNA follows: TGTGCCAGCAGCGTATCCTCTGCCGGGAGAAACACCGGGGAGCTGTTTTTT. Its protein product is CASSVSSAGRNTGELFF.

The chain links TRBV6-5 to TRBJ1-1; 12 nucleotides match TRBD1. The CDR3 has 15 amino acids. Trimming at V came to 6 bases and at J to 1 base, leaving 3 bases not matched to a gene. Per the germline V gene, CDR1 is MNHEY and CDR2 is SVGAGI. CDR3: CASSGTGGRNTEAFF. CDR3 bases: TGTGCCAGCAGCGGGACAGGGGGCCGGAACACTGAAGCTTTCTTT.

This clonotype appeared a few times. The rearrangement joins TRBV2 to TRBJ2-6, with D hard to call. Trimming removed 6 bases from V and 0 bases from J, with 6 bases in between. CDR1 and CDR2 from the germline V gene are SNHLY and FYNNEI. The CDR3 spans 14 residues. The DNA for the CDR3 is TGTGCCAGCAGCCGCCGCTCTGGGGCCAACGTCCTGACTTTC. Protein sequence: CASSRRSGANVLTF.

This chain connects TRBV20-1 to TRBJ2-7; D might be TRBD2 (7 bases). Per the germline V gene, CDR1 is DFQATT and CDR2 is SNEGSKA (reference sequence). V was clipped by 1 base and J by 1 base, with 14 bases between them. CDR3 length: 15 amino acids. The DNA for the CDR3 is TGCAGTGCTAGAGGTCCGGCGGGGGCATCCTACGAGCAGTACTTC. Amino acids: CSARGPAGASYEQYF.

The rearrangement joins TRBV12-3 or TRBV12-4 to TRBJ2-7, with D tentatively TRBD2 (5 bases). This CDR3 has 14 amino acids. V was trimmed by 3 bases and J by 0 bases, leaving 9 bases between them. DNA for the CDR3: TGTGCCAGCAGTTTCGATGAGGGCTCCTACGAGCAGTACTTC. This translates into CASSFDEGSYEQYF.